These T cell receptor beta chains were read from a single sample in a study of T-cell reconstitution after alpha-beta-depleted transplantation in children. TCRdb recomputed calls from the PCR reads with MiXCR, one row per CDR3 protein. Among fewer than 250,000 distinct CDR3 sequences, 8.2% were seen once, and the ten largest hold approximately 6.3%. Source: PBMCs, mostly from graft donor cells, taken 180 days after TCRalphabeta/CD19-depleted stem cell transplant. These receptors all stem from a male patient between 5 and 17 years old who had a stem cell transplant for acute lymphoblastic leukemia, so the T cells may come from the graft donor. Each CDR3 is given without its conserved first and last residue.

v_call,cdr3_aa
TRBV12-3/TRBV12-4,ASSPPWAFHEQY
TRBV6-2/TRBV6-3,ASSRLLPYEQY
TRBV7-7,ASSLEMNTEAF
TRBV20-1,SARPRGQTEAF
TRBV20-1,SAPPRGGGNYEQY
TRBV12-3/TRBV12-4,ASSPADRRETQY
TRBV13,ASRDSIGYEQY
TRBV6-2/TRBV6-3,ASITNIAPGAWELAKNIQY
TRBV3-1,ASSPLPTVMNTEAF
TRBV29-1,SVELAGGGDSYEQY
TRBV7-7,ASSPRRRQLSTGELF
TRBV20-1,SATGESAAVQETQY
TRBV2,ASSRYRTANYGYT
TRBV4-3,ASSQERGNLYEQY
TRBV18,ASSPIWAEPYNEQF
TRBV5-6,ASSSRSGRRTEAF
TRBV28,ASSFMPRGYEQF
TRBV4-1,AGSQVWTGTYNEQF
TRBV7-8,AIPRDSGGEETQY
TRBV28,ASTYLRASTGELF
TRBV10-3,AISEPTPMNTGELF
TRBV11-2,ASSPRLVKNIQY
TRBV19,ASSIPPGGDTQY
TRBV4-1,ASSQEYLDFGELF
TRBV5-1,ASSLEGGPEAF
TRBV4-3,ASSQDPPGQGNSGYEQY